The rows below give T cell receptor beta chains drawn from one sample of a study of cytomegalovirus exposure and HLA in healthy donors. Assay used: immunoSEQ multiplex PCR; TCRdb lists only in-frame clones, some missing. The data show some 110,000 clones, less than 80% seen once. The sample was PBMCs. The origin of the receptors is a woman in her 30s in good health and CMV-seronegative. Each CDR3 is given with its conserved first and last residue. The D gene is left open where the match is weak. Part of the rows lack a size; the others show once, few, many or a class for expanded clones.

.,TRBJ2-7,TRBV18,TRBD1,CASSLGQSNPEQYF,TGTGCCAGCTCATTGGGACAGAGTAATCCCGAGCAGTACTTC
.,TRBJ1-2,TRBV28,TRBD1,CASSFAGQTNYGYTF,TGTGCCAGCAGCTTCGCGGGACAGACCAACTATGGCTACACCTTC
.,TRBJ2-2,TRBV2,.,CASIRTRNTGELFF,TGTGCCAGCATTAGGACAAGAAACACCGGGGAGCTGTTTTTT
.,TRBJ2-2,TRBV7-3,.,CASSPQTSGELFF,TGTGCCAGCAGCCCACAAACTAGCGGGGAGCTGTTTTTT
few,TRBJ1-4,TRBV19,.,CASSPITGAEKLFF,TGTGCCAGTAGTCCGATAACTGGGGCTGAAAAACTGTTTTTT
few,TRBJ2-1,TRBV11-1,TRBD2,CASSLGPGTSGRANEQFF,TGTGCCAGCAGCTTAGGTCCCGGGACTAGCGGGAGGGCCAATGAGCAGTTCTTC
.,TRBJ2-3,TRBV6-6,TRBD2,CASSYSTGTNTDTQYF,TGTGCCAGCAGTTACTCGACGGGGACTAACACAGATACGCAGTATTTT
.,TRBJ2-5,TRBV7-2,TRBD2,CASSNSGSIGETQYF,TGTGCCAGCAGCAATAGCGGGAGTATTGGGGAGACCCAGTACTTC
few,TRBJ1-4,TRBV28,TRBD1,CASSGTGYEKLFF,TGTGCCAGCAGCGGGACAGGTTATGAAAAACTGTTTTTT
.,TRBJ2-3,TRBV15,.,CATSSGLTDTQYF,TGTGCCACCTCCAGCGGGCTGACAGATACGCAGTATTTT
.,TRBJ2-1,TRBV6-1,.,CAASSLAEQFF,TGTGCCGCATCATCGCTAGCGGAGCAGTTCTTC
few,TRBJ2-1,TRBV30,TRBD2,CAWSVRGGRVNEQFF,TGTGCCTGGAGTGTACGGGGCGGGAGAGTAAATGAGCAGTTCTTC
.,TRBJ2-1,TRBV7-9,TRBD1,CASTLKGALPGGEQFF,TGTGCCAGCACCCTAAAGGGGGCCTTACCAGGTGGTGAGCAGTTCTTC
few,TRBJ2-7,TRBV4-1,.,CASSQLTIGYEQYF,TGCGCCAGCAGCCAACTGACAATCGGCTACGAGCAGTACTTC
few,TRBJ1-2,TRBV6-6,.,CASSYSGFDSHF,TGTGCCAGCAGTTACTCGGGGTTTGACAGTCACTTC
.,TRBJ2-7,TRBV2,.,CASSALEGANPYEQYF,TGTGCCAGCAGCGCTTTGGAGGGAGCTAATCCCTACGAGCAGTACTTC
.,TRBJ2-5,TRBV6-6,.,CASSYSRLGTQYF,TGTGCCAGCAGTTACTCGAGACTAGGGACCCAGTACTTC
.,TRBJ2-5,TRBV4-3,.,CASSPFGLPGETQYF,TGCGCCAGCAGCCCTTTCGGACTCCCCGGGGAGACCCAGTACTTC
.,TRBJ2-7,TRBV9,TRBD2,CASSRTSSGVYEQYF,TGTGCCAGCAGTCGGACTAGCAGCGGGGTCTACGAGCAGTACTTC
.,TRBJ2-3,TRBV28,.,CASSFSTADTQYF,TGTGCCAGCAGTTTTTCAACAGCAGATACGCAGTATTTT
.,TRBJ2-1,TRBV5-5,TRBD2,CASSLRADTSGKNNEQFF,TGTGCCAGCAGCTTGCGCGCCGACACTAGCGGGAAAAACAATGAGCAGTTCTTC
.,TRBJ1-1,TRBV14,.,CASWITGLPIMRNTEAFF,TGTGCCAGCTGGATAACAGGACTACCAATAATGAGGAACACTGAAGCTTTCTTT
.,TRBJ2-1,TRBV5-1,.,CASSSTGYNEQFF,TGCGCCAGCAGCTCCACAGGATACAATGAGCAGTTCTTC
.,TRBJ2-1,TRBV11-3,.,CASSFATSSYNEQFF,TGTGCCAGCAGCTTCGCGACTTCTTCTTACAATGAGCAGTTCTTC
few,TRBJ1-1,TRBV6-6,.,CASSSFGHLNTEAFF,TGTGCCAGCAGTTCTTTCGGACATTTGAACACTGAAGCTTTCTTT
.,TRBJ2-7,TRBV19,.,CASSIASRGDYEQYF,TGTGCCAGTAGTATCGCCTCGAGGGGGGACTACGAGCAGTACTTC
.,TRBJ2-1,TRBV13,TRBD1,CASSSRTGVHEQFF,TGTGCCAGCAGCTCCAGGACAGGGGTCCATGAGCAGTTCTTC
few,TRBJ2-5,TRBV9,TRBD2,CASSPSLTSGSIETQYF,TGTGCCAGCAGCCCCTCGCTAACTAGCGGGAGCATTGAGACCCAGTACTTC
.,TRBJ2-7,TRBV6-1,TRBD1,CASSVDRVRDEQYF,TGTGCCAGCAGTGTCGACAGGGTTAGGGACGAGCAGTACTTC
.,TRBJ2-7,TRBV18,TRBD1,CASSPRDSSYEQYF,TGTGCCAGCTCACCCAGGGACAGCTCCTACGAGCAGTACTTC
.,TRBJ1-1,TRBV15,TRBD1,CATSGGTGVNTEAFF,TGTGCCACCAGCGGCGGGACAGGCGTTAACACTGAAGCTTTCTTT
.,TRBJ1-1,TRBV9,.,CASSPDRRQETEAFF,TGTGCCAGCAGCCCTGACCGTCGGCAGGAAACTGAAGCTTTCTTT
.,TRBJ1-1,TRBV6-4,.,CASSDSSPEAFF,TGTGCCAGCAGTGACTCGTCCCCGGAGGCTTTCTTT
.,TRBJ2-3,TRBV28,TRBD2,CASSEGSASGSTDTQYF,TGTGCCAGCAGTGAGGGGTCGGCTAGCGGGAGCACAGATACGCAGTATTTT
.,TRBJ1-2,TRBV29-1,.,CSVEGRDGYTF,TGCAGCGTTGAAGGGAGGGATGGCTACACCTTC
.,TRBJ1-4,TRBV27,.,CASSLSLTATNEKLFF,TGTGCCAGCAGTTTATCGTTGACAGCAACTAATGAAAAACTGTTTTTT
few,TRBJ2-6,TRBV19,.,CASSVTGANVLTF,TGTGCCAGCTCGGTGACTGGGGCCAACGTCCTGACTTTC
once,TRBJ2-1,TRBV6-1,TRBD2,CASSVGLAGFGNEQFF,TGTGCCAGCAGTGTCGGACTAGCGGGATTCGGCAATGAGCAGTTCTTC
.,TRBJ2-3,TRBV10-3,TRBD1,CAISMTGGEGNTQYF,TGTGCCATCAGTATGACAGGGGGCGAAGGGAATACGCAGTATTTT